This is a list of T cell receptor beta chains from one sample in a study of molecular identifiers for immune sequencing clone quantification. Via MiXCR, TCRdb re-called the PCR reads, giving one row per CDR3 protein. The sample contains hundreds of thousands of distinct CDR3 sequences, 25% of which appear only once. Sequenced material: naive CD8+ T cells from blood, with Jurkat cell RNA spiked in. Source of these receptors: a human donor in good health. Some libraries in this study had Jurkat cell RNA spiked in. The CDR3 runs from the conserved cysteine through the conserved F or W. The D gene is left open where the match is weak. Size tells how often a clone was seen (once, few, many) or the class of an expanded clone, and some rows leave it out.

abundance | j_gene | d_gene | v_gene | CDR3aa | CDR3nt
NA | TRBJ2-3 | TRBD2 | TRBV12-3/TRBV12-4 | CASSSSPGLAGSVGSTQYF | TGTGCCAGCAGTTCCTCCCCGGGACTAGCGGGGAGCGTCGGGTCTACGCAGTATTTT
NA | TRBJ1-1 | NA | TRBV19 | CASSMLSDTEAFF | TGTGCCAGTAGTATGCTTTCGGACACTGAAGCTTTCTTT
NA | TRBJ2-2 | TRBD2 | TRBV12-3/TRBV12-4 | CASSLRGGLAGEGGELFF | TGTGCCAGCAGTCTAAGGGGGGGACTAGCGGGTGAGGGCGGGGAGCTGTTTTTT
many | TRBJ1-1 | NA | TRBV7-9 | CASGPLPGDGAEEAFF | TGTGCCAGCGGGCCACTACCGGGCGACGGCGCCGAGGAAGCTTTCTTT
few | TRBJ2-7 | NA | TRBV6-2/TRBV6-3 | CASSYAFGYEQYF | TGTGCCAGCAGTTACGCCTTTGGCTACGAGCAGTACTTC
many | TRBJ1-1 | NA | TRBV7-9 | CASSTSWTDMNTEAFF | TGTGCCAGCAGCACTAGTTGGACAGACATGAACACTGAAGCTTTCTTT
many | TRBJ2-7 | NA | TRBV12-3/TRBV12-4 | CASSAGTFEQYF | TGTGCCAGCAGTGCCGGGACGTTCGAGCAGTACTTC
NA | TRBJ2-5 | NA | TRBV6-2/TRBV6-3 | CASAAGSQETQYF | TGTGCCAGCGCGGCAGGCAGCCAAGAGACCCAGTACTTC
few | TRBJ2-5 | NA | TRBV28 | CASSFPQQETQYF | TGTGCCAGCAGTTTCCCACAACAGGAGACCCAGTACTTC
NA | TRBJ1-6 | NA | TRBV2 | CATLISASSPLHF | TGTGCCACCTTGATATCGGCTAGTTCACCCCTCCACTTT
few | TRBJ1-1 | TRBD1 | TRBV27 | CASSPDRVGYSDTEAFF | TGTGCCAGCAGCCCGGACAGGGTCGGGTATTCGGACACTGAAGCTTTCTTT
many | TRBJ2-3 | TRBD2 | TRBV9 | CASSVPLRLAGVDTQYF | TGTGCCAGCAGCGTGCCCCTCAGACTAGCGGGAGTAGATACGCAGTATTTT
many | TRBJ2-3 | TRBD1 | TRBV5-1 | CASSLGGTGADTQYF | TGCGCCAGCAGCTTGGGCGGGACAGGCGCAGATACGCAGTATTTT
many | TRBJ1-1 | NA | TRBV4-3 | CASSQTTMNTEAFF | TGCGCCAGCAGCCAAACGACCATGAACACTGAAGCTTTCTTT
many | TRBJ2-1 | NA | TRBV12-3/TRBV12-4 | CASSLGGKGEFF | TGTGCCAGCAGTTTAGGCGGGAAGGGGGAGTTCTTC
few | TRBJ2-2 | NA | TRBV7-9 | CASSLGPANTGELFF | TGTGCCAGCAGCTTAGGACCTGCGAACACCGGGGAGCTGTTTTTT
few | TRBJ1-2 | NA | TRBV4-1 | CASSQDSGTPNYGYTF | TGCGCCAGCAGCCAAGATTCGGGGACACCAAACTATGGCTACACCTTC
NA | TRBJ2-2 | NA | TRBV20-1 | CSARDQSLLGPTGELFF | TGCAGTGCTAGAGATCAGTCTTTACTAGGTCCCACCGGGGAGCTGTTTTTT
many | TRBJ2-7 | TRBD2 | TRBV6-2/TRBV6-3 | CASSPGLAGALYEQYF | TGTGCCAGCAGCCCGGGACTAGCGGGAGCCCTCTACGAGCAGTACTTC
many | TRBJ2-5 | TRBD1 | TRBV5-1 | CASSIRPGQQETQYF | TGCGCCAGCAGCATTCGGCCGGGACAGCAAGAGACCCAGTACTTC
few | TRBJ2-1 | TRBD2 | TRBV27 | CASSLGGAGGPGEQFF | TGTGCCAGCAGTCTCGGAGGAGCGGGGGGGCCGGGTGAGCAGTTCTTC
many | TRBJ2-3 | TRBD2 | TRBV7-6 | CASSSVPSGDRTSTDTQYF | TGTGCCAGCAGCTCCGTACCTAGCGGGGACCGCACTAGCACAGATACGCAGTATTTT
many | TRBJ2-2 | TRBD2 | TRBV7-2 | CASSSANPGLARNGELFF | TGTGCCAGCAGCTCAGCGAATCCGGGACTAGCGAGGAACGGGGAGCTGTTTTTT
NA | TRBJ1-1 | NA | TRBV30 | CAWEEGGLGTEAFF | TGTGCCTGGGAGGAAGGGGGGCTCGGCACTGAAGCTTTCTTT
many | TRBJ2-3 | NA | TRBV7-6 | CASSLVGGPPQDTQYF | TGTGCCAGCAGCTTAGTGGGAGGACCCCCTCAAGATACGCAGTATTTT
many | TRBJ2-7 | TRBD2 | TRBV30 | CAWSPGTSGSNPYEQYF | TGTGCCTGGAGCCCCGGGACTAGCGGGAGTAACCCCTACGAGCAGTACTTC
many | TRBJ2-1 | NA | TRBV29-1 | CSVVSGTGYNEQFF | TGCAGCGTTGTTTCTGGGACGGGGTACAATGAGCAGTTCTTC
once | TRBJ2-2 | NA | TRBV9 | CASSAFDSCSAGGLFF | TGTGCCAGCAGCGCTTTCGACAGTTGCAGTGCCGGGGGGCTGTTTTTT